Shown below are 5 T cell receptor beta chains from a single sample sequenced in a study of identical twins. TCRdb called the 5' RACE reads again in MiXCR, with one record for every CDR3 protein. The table lists about 1.7 million distinct CDR3 sequences, roughly a third of them singletons. Sequenced input: cord blood. The receptor set was obtained from a newborn girl in good health.

Details on this clonotype: At one end the junction does not follow the germline gene, possibly because of a read error. The J gene is TRBJ2-5, the V gene TRBV12-3 or TRBV12-4, with 10 bases lining up with TRBD2. Matching the DNA end better, TRBJ2-7 makes the J call doubtful. The CDR3 totals 14 residues. The CDR3 coding sequence is TGTGCCTGCAGCGTTAGCGGGGGGTTGTACGAGCAGTACTTC. As protein: CACSVSGGLYEQYF.

This clonotype was observed a few times. The chain couples TRBV3-1 to TRBJ2-1, with unresolved D. From germline, CDR1 is LGHDT and CDR2 YNNKEL (reference sequence). The CDR3 length is 12 residues. The V end was cut by 3 bases, the J end by 8 bases, with 8 bases between. The CDR3 DNA is TGTGCCAGCAGCCAGATGGAGTATGAGCAGTTCTTC. Its translation is CASSQMEYEQFF.

The chain combines TRBV6-1 with TRBJ1-1, with TRBD1 identical over 9 bases. V lost 4 bases, J lost 4 bases, and 4 bases stayed unmatched. Germline V lookup: CDR1 MNHNS, CDR2 SASEGT. CDR3 length equals 14 residues. The CDR3 bases are TGTGCCAGCAGTGTAAAGACAGGGGGCACTGAAGCTTTCTTT. Protein sequence: CASSVKTGGTEAFF.

This clonotype occurred a few times. The chain couples TRBV7-9 to TRBJ2-3; the D gene is possibly TRBD2 (6 bases). Germline-derived CDR1 and CDR2 are SEHNR and FQNEAQ (reference sequence). Deletions cut 1 base from V and 0 bases from J, with 11 bases between. This CDR3 comprises 16 residues. The CDR3 sequence is CASSLEPGLSTDTQYF. CDR3 nucleotide sequence: TGTGCCAGCAGCTTAGAGCCGGGACTGAGCACAGATACGCAGTATTTT.

This clonotype occurred a few times. Just one base apart from a much larger clone, this may be a read error. The chain links TRBV20-1 to TRBJ2-5; possibly TRBD2 for D (5 bases). The V gene's germline CDR1 is DFQATT and CDR2 SNEGSKA (reference sequence). The CDR3 contains 12 residues. Trimming removed 3 bases from V and 1 base from J, with 6 bases in between. The CDR3 loop reads CSARTIQETQYF. CDR3 DNA: TGCAGTGCTAGGACTATCCAAGAGACCCAGTACTTC.